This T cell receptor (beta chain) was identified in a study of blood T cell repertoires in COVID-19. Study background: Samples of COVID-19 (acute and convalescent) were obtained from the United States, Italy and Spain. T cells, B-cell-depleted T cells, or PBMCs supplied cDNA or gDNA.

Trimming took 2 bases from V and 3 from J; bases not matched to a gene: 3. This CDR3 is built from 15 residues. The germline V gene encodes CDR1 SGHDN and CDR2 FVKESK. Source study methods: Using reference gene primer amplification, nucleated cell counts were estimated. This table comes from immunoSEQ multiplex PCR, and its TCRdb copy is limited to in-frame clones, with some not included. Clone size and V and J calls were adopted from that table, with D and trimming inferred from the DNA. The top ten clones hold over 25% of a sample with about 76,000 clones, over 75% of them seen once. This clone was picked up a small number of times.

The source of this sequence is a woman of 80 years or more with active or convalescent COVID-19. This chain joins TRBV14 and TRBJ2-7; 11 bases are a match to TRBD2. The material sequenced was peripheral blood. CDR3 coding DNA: TGTGCCAGCAGCCAAACTAGCGGGGGTATCTACGAGCAGTACTTC. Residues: CASSQTSGGIYEQYF.